The clone carrying this TCR beta chain came up once. The antigen remains unidentified. V was shortened by 0 bases and J by 3 bases, with 9 bases between the two germline ends. Germline CDR1 LGHNA, CDR2 YNFKEQ. The CDR3 covers 14 residues. In making TCR cDNA, 5'RACE template switching added a universal primer site and UMIs to it. Each CDR3 protein gets one entry after TCRdb re-called the 5' RACE reads with MiXCR. This sample has some 420,000 distinct CDR3 sequences; approximately 18% occur once, and the top ten carry roughly 19%. This specimen belongs to a study of T cells after yellow fever vaccination. Overall study context: With SMART-Seq v4 Ultra Low Input, the fractions containing low cell numbers were prepared. The study's findings and limits: FACS-sorted repertoires could harbor abundant contaminating bulk-population clonotypes. Only a minor proportion of clonotypes was detected across both CD4 and CD8 compartments.

The receptor was derived from a man between 18 and 29 years old who received the YFV17D yellow fever vaccine. Sequences were derived from PBMCs, sampled before the yellow fever booster vaccination. The rearrangement uses TRBV4-2 and TRBJ2-7; D remains unclear. The CDR3 loop reads CASSQENALYEQYF. The CDR3 DNA follows: TGTGCCAGCAGCCAAGAGAATGCCCTCTACGAGCAGTACTTC.